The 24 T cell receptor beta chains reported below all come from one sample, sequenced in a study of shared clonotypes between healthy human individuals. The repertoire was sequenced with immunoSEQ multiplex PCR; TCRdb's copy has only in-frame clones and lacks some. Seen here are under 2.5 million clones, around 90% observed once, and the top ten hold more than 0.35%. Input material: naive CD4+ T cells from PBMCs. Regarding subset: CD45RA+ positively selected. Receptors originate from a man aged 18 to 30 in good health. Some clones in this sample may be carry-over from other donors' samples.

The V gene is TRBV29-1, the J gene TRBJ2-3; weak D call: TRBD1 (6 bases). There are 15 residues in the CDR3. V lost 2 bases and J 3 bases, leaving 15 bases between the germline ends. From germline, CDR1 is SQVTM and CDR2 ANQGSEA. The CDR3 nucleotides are TGCAGCGTTGAACAGGGGAAAATACCAACAGATACGCAGTATTTT. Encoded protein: CSVEQGKIPTDTQYF.

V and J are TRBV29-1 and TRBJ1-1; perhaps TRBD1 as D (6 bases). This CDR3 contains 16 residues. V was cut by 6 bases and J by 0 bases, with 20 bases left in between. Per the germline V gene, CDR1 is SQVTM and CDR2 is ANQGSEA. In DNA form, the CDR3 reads TGCAGCGTCGGATTCATGGGGGCAGCATTGAACACTGAAGCTTTCTTT. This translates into CSVGFMGAALNTEAFF. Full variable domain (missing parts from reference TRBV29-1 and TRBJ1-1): SAVISQKPSRDICQRGTSLTIQCQVDSQVTMMFWYRQQPGQSLTLIATANQGSEATYESGFVIDKFPISRPNLTFSTLTVSNMSPEDSSIYLCSVGFMGAALNTEAFFGQGTRLTVV.

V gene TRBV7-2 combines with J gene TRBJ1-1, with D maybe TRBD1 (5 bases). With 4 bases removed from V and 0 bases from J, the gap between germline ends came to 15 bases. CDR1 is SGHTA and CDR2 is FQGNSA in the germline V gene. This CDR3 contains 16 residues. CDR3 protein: CASSSPGGGMNTEAFF. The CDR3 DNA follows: TGTGCCAGCAGCTCCCCCGGGGGGGGAATGAACACTGAAGCTTTCTTT.

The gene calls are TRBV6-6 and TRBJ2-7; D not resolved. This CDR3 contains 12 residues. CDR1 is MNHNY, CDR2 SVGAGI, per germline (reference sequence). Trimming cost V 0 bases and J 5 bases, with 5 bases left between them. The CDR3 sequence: CASSYSNDEQYF. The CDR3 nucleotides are TGTGCCAGCAGTTACTCGAACGACGAGCAGTACTTC.

The CDR3 is CASSSDSSGANVLTF. CDR3 DNA: TGTGCCAGCAGCTCGGACAGCTCTGGGGCCAACGTCCTGACTTTC. The chain couples TRBV7-9 to TRBJ2-6; weak D call: TRBD1 (6 bases). The V gene's germline CDR1 is SEHNR and CDR2 FQNEAQ (reference sequence). The CDR3 is made up of 15 amino acids. Trimming cost V 4 bases and J 0 bases, with 7 bases left between them.

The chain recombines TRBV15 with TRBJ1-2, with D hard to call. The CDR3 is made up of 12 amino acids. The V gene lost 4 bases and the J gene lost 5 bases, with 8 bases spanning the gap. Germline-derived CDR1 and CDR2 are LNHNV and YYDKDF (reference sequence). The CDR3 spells CATSTFRYGYTF. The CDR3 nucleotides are TGTGCCACCAGCACCTTCCGTTATGGCTACACCTTC.

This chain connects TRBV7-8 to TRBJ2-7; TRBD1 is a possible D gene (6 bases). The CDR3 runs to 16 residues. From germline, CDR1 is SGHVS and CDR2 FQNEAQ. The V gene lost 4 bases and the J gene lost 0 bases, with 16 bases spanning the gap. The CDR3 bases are TGTGCCAGCAGCTGGCCCCGGACAGAAAGCTCCTACGAGCAGTACTTC. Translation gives CASSWPRTESSYEQYF.

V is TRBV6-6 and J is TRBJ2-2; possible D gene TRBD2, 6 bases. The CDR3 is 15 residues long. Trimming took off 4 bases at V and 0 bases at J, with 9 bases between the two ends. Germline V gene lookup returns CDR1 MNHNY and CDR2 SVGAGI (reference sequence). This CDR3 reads CASSSLATNTGELFF. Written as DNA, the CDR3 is TGTGCCAGCAGTTCTCTAGCGACGAACACCGGGGAGCTGTTTTTT.

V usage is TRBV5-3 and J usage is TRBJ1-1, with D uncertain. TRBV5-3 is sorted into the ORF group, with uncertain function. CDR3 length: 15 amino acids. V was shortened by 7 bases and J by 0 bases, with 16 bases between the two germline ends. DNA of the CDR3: TGTGCCAGATATGATGGCAGAATCATGAACACTGAAGCTTTCTTT. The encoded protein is CARYDGRIMNTEAFF.

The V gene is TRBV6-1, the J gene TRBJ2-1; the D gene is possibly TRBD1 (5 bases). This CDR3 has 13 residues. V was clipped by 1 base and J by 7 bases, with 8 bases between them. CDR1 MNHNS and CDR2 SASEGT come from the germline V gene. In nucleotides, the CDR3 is TGTGCCAGCAGTGAAGTGCAGGGAAATGAGCAGTTCTTC. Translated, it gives CASSEVQGNEQFF.

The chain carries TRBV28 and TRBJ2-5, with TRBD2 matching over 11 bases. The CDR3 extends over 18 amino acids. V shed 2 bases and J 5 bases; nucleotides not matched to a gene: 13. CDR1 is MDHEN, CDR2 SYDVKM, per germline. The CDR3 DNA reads TGTGCCAGCAGTTTACCCCCCCGGGCTAGCGGGAGGTGGGAGACCCAGTACTTC. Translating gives CASSLPPRASGRWETQYF.

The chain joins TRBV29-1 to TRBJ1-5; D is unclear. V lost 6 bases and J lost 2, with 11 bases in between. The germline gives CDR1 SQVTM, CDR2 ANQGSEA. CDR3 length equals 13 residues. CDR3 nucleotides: TGCAGCGTCGGATGGCCGGGCAATCAGCCCCAGCATTTT. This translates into CSVGWPGNQPQHF.

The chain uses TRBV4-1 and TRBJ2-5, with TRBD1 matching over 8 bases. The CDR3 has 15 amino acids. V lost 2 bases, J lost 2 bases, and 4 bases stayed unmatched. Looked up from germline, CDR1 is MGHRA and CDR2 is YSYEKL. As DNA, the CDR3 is TGCGCCAGCAGCCAACCCGGGACAGGACAAGAGACCCAGTACTTC. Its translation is CASSQPGTGQETQYF.

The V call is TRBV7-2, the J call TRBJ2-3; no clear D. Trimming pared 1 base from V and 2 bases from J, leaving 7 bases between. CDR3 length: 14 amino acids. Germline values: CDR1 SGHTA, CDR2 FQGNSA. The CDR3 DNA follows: TGTGCCAGCAGCTTAGGGCTCGTCACAGATACGCAGTATTTT. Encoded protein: CASSLGLVTDTQYF.

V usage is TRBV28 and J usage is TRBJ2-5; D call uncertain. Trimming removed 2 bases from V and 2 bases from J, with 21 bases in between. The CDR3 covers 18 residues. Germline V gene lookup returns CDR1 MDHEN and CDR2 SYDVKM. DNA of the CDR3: TGTGCCAGCAGTTTACGAGGAATCGAGCTCACCCTGCAAGAGACCCAGTACTTC. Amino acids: CASSLRGIELTLQETQYF.

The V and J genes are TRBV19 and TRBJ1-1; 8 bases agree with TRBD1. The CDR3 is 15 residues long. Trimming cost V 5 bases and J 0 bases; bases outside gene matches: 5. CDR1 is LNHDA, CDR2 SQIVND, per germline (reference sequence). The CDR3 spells CASSVWGQVNTEAFF. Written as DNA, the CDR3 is TGTGCCAGTAGTGTTTGGGGACAGGTGAACACTGAAGCTTTCTTT. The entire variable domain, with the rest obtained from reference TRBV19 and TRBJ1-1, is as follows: DGGITQSPKYLFRKEGQNVTLSCEQNLNHDAMYWYRQDPGQGLRLIYYSQIVNDFQKGDIAEGYSVSREKKESFPLTVTSAQKNPTAFYLCASSVWGQVNTEAFFGQGTRLTVV.

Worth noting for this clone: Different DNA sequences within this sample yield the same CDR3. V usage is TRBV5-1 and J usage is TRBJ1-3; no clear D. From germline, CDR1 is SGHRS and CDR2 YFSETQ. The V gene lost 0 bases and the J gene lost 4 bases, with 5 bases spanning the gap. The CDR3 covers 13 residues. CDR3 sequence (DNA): TGCGCCAGCAGCTTGGTCGGCGGAAACACCATATATTTT. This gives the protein CASSLVGGNTIYF.

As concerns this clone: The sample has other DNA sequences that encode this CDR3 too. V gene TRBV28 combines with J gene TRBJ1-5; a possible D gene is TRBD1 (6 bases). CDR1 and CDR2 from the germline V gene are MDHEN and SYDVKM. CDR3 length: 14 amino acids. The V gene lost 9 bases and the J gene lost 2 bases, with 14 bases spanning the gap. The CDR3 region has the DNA TGTGCCAGTTCAAAGGGGGGAGGCAATCAGCCCCAGCATTTT. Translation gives CASSKGGGNQPQHF.

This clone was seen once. In DNA, the CDR3 is TGCGCCAGCAGCACCGGACAGGGCGCCGCAGCTTTCTTT. Protein: CASSTGQGAAAFF. J is TRBJ1-1 and V is TRBV5-1, with 8 bases fitting TRBD1. The CDR3 is 13 amino acids. With V trimmed by 4 bases and J by 10 bases, 9 bases remained unmatched. CDR1 is SGHRS and CDR2 is YFSETQ in the germline V gene.

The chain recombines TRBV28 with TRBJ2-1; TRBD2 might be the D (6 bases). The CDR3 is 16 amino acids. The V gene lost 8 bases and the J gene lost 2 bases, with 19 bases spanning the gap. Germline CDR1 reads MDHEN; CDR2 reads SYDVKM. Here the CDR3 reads CASPPGGSRTYNEQFF. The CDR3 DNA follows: TGTGCCAGCCCACCCGGGGGATCGCGAACCTACAATGAGCAGTTCTTC. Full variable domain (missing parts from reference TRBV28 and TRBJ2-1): DVKVTQSSRYLVKRTGEKVFLECVQDMDHENMFWYRQDPGLGLRLIYFSYDVKMKEKGDIPEGYSVSREKKERFSLILESASTNQTSMYLCASPPGGSRTYNEQFFGPGTRLTVL.

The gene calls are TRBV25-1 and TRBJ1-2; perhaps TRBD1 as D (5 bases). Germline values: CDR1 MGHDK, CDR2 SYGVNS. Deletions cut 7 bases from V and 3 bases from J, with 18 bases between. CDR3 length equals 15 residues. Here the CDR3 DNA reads TGTGCCAGCAAGGGACGGCTTCGCGGCGACTATGGCTACACCTTC. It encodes CASKGRLRGDYGYTF.

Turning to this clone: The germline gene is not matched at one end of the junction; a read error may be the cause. In DNA form, the CDR3 reads TGTGCCACCAGCAGAGATTGGTCGGGAAACCCCTCCGACAATGAGCAGTTCTTC. This codes for CATSRDWSGNPSDNEQFF. The chain couples TRBV15 to TRBJ2-1; a possible D gene is TRBD2 (5 bases). This CDR3 comprises 18 residues. Germline assignment: CDR1 LNHNV and CDR2 YYDKDF (reference sequence).

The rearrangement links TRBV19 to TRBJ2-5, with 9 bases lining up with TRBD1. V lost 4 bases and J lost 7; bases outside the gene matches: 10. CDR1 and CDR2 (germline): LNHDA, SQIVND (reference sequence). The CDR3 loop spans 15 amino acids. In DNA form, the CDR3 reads TGTGCCAGTAGTACCCCTTCGGGACAGGGCGCGACCCAGTACTTC. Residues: CASSTPSGQGATQYF.

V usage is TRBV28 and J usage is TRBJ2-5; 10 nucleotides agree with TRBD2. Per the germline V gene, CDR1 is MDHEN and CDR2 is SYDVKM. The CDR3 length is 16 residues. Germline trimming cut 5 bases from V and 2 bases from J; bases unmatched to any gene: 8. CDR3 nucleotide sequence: TGTGCCAGCAGTCAACCGGGACTAGCGAGACAAGAGACCCAGTACTTC. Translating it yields CASSQPGLARQETQYF.